This TCR beta chain was recorded in a study of blood T cell repertoires in COVID-19. In the study overall: The samples span acute and convalescent COVID-19 from the United States, Italy and Spain. The analysed material was cDNA or gDNA that came from T cells, B-cell-depleted T cells, or PBMCs.

How the authors handled the data: Scientists estimated how many nucleated cells there were by amplifying reference gene primers. Generated by immunoSEQ multiplex PCR, the TCRdb table keeps only in-frame clones and is missing some. The V and J calls and clone size come from that table; D and trimming were worked out from the DNA. The repertoire holds around 200,000 clones, with about 85% as singletons. This CDR3 is built from 15 residues. Per the germline V gene, CDR1 is WNHNN and CDR2 is SYGVQD (reference sequence). V shed 2 bases, J shed 1 base, and the junction held 2 bases outside the gene matches.

The sequence was collected from a woman under 30 who had recovered from COVID-19. Material: peripheral blood. This rearrangement joins TRBV10-1 to TRBJ2-3, with 8 bases fitting TRBD2. The CDR3: CASSETSGGTDTQYF. CDR3 nucleotide sequence: TGCGCCAGCAGTGAGACTAGCGGAGGCACAGATACGCAGTATTTT.